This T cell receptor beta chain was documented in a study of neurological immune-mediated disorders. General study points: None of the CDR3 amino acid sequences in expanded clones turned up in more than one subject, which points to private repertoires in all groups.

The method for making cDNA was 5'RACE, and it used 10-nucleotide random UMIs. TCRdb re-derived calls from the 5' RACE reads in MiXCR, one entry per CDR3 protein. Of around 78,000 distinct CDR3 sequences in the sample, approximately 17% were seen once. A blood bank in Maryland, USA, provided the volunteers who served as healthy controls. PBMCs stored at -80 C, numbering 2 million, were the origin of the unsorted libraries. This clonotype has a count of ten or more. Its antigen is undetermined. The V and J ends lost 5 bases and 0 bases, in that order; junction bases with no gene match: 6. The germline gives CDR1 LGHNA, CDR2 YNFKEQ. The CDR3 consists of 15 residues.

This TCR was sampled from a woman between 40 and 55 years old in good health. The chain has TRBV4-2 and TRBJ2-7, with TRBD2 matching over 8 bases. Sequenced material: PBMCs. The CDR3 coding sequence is TGTGCCAGCAGCTGGGGACTAGGGGGCTCCTACGAGCAGTACTTC. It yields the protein CASSWGLGGSYEQYF.